This T cell receptor (beta chain) stems from a study of T-cell reconstitution after alpha-beta-depleted transplantation in children. Whole-study findings and limits: From newly produced T cells came most of the T-cell counts and diversity one year after transplant. About two months after transplant, alpha-beta T cells reportedly came from several hundred expanded graft clones.

This clonotype came up many times. The target antigen is unknown. Germline V gene sequence: CDR1 SGHKS, CDR2 YYEKEE (reference sequence). V was trimmed by 0 bases and J by 2 bases, leaving 12 bases between them. The CDR3 sequence is 16 residues long. TCRbeta library construction was performed incorporating unique molecular identifiers. TCRdb re-analysed the PCR reads in MiXCR, keeping a single row per CDR3 protein. This table holds roughly 120,000 distinct CDR3 sequences, 23% found once. The rearrangement uses TRBV5-5 and TRBJ1-5, with unresolved D. This TCR was sampled from a male patient aged 2-15 years who had a stem cell transplant for chronic granulomatous disease, so the T cells may come from the graft donor. Sequenced here: PBMCs, mostly from graft donor cells, sampled 180 days after TCRalphabeta/CD19-depleted stem cell transplant. As DNA, the CDR3 is TGTGCCAGCAGCTTGGTCGGAGGTTCGGGCAATCAGCCCCAGCATTTT. This sequence encodes CASSLVGGSGNQPQHF.